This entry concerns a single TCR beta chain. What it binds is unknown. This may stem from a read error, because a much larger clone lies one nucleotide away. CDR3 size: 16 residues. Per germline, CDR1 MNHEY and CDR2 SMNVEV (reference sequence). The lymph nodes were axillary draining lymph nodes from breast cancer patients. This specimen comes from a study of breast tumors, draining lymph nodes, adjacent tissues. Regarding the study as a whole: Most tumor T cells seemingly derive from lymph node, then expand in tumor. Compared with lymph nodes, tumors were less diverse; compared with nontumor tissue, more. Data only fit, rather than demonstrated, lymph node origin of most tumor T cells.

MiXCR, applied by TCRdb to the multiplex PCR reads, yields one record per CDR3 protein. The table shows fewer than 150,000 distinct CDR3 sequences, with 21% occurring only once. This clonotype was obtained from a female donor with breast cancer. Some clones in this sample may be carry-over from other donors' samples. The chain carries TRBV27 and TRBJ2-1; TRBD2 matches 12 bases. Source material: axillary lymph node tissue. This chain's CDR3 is CASGPGLAGGYNQQFF. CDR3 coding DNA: TGTGCCAGTGGGCCCGGGCTAGCGGGAGGGTACAATCAGCAGTTCTTC.